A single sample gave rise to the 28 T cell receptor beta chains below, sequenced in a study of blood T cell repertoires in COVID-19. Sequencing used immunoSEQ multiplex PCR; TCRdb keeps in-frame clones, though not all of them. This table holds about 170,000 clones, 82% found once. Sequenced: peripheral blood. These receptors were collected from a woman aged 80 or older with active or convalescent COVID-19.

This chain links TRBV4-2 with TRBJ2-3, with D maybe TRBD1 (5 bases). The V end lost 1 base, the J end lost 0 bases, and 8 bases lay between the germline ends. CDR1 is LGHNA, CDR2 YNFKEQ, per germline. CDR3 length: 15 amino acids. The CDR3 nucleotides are TGTGCCAGCAGCCAAGGGGGCGGAAGCACAGATACGCAGTATTTT. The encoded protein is CASSQGGGSTDTQYF.

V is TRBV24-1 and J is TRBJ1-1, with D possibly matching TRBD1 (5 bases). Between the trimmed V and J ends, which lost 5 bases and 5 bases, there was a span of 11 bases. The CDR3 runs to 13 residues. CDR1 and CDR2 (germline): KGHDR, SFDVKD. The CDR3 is CATSARGGTEAFF. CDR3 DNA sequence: TGTGCCACCAGTGCGAGGGGAGGGACTGAAGCTTTCTTT.

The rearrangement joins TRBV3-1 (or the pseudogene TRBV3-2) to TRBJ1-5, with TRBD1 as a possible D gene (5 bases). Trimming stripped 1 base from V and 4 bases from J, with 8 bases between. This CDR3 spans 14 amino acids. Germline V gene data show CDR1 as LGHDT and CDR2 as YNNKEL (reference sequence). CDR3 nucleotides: TGTGCCAGCAGCCAAGTCGCAGGGAATCAGCCCCAGCATTTT. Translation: CASSQVAGNQPQHF.

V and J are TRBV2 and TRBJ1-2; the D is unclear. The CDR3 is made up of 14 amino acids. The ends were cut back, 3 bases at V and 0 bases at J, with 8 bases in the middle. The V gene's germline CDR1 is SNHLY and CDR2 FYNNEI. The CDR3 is CASSDRHTNYGYTF. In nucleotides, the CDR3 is TGTGCCAGCAGTGACAGGCATACTAACTATGGCTACACCTTC.

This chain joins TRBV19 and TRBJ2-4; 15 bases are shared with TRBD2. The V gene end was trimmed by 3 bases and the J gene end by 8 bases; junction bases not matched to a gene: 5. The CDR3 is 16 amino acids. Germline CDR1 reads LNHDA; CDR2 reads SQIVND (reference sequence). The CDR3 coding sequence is TGTGCCAGTAGTATCGGGACTAGCGGGAGGAGGGACATTCAGTACTTC. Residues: CASSIGTSGRRDIQYF.

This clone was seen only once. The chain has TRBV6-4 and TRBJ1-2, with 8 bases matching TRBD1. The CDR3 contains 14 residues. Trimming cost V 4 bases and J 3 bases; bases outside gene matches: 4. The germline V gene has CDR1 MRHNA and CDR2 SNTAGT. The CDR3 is CASSATGADYGYTF. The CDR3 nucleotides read TGTGCCAGCAGTGCGACAGGGGCGGACTATGGCTACACCTTC.

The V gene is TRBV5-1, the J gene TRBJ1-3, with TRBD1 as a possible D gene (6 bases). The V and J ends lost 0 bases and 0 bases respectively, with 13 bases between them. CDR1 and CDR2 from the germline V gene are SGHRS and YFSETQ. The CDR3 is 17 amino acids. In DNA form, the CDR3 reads TGCGCCAGCAGCTTGGGCTGGACAGAGATCTCTGGAAACACCATATATTTT. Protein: CASSLGWTEISGNTIYF.

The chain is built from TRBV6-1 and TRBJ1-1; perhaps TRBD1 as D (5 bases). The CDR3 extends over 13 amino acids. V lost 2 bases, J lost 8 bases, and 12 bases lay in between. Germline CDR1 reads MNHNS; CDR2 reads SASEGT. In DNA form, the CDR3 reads TGTGCCAGCAGTGAATGGGGCCCCGGCGAAGCTTTCTTT. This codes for CASSEWGPGEAFF.

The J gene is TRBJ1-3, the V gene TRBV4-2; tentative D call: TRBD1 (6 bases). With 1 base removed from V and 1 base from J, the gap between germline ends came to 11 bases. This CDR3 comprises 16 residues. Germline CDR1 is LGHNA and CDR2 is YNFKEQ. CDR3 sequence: CASSQGQGFSGNTIYF. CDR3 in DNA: TGTGCCAGCAGCCAAGGCCAGGGGTTTTCTGGAAACACCATATATTTT.

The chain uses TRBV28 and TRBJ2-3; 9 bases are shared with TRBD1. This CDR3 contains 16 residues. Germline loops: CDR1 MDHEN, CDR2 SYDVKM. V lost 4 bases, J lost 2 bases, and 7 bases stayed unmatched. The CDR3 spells CASSSTGGAYTDTQYF. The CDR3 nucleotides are TGTGCCAGCAGTTCGACAGGGGGAGCATACACAGATACGCAGTATTTT.

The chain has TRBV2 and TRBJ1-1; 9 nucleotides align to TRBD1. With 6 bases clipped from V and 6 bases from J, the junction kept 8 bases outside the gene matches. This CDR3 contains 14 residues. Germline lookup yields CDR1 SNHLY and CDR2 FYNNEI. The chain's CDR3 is CASRTGTGIPEAFF. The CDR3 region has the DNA TGTGCCAGCAGGACCGGGACAGGGATCCCTGAAGCTTTCTTT.

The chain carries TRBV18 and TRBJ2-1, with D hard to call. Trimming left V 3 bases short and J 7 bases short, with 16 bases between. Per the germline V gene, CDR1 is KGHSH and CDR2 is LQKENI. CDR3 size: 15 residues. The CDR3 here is CASSPSLVEDNEQFF. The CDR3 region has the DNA TGTGCCAGCTCACCTTCCCTCGTTGAGGATAATGAGCAGTTCTTC.

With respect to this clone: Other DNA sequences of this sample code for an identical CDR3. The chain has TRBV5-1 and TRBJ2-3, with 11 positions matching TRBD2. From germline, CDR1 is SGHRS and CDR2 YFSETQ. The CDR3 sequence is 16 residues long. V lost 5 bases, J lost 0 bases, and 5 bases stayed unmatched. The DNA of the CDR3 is TGCGCCAGCAGTCCGGGACTAGCGGAGAGCACAGATACGCAGTATTTT. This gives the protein CASSPGLAESTDTQYF.

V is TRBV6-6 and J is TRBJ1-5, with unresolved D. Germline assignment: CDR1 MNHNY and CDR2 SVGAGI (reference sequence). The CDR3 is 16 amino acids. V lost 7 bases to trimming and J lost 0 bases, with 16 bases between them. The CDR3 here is CASTLSGGDSNQPQHF. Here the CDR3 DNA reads TGTGCCAGCACCCTCTCGGGAGGAGATAGCAATCAGCCCCAGCATTTT.

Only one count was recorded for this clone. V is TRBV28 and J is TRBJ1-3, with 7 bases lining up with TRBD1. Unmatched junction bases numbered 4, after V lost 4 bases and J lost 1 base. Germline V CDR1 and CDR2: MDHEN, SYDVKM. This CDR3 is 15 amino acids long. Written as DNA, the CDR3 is TGTGCCAGCAGTTCCTACAGGGGTTCTGGAAACACCATATATTTT. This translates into CASSSYRGSGNTIYF.

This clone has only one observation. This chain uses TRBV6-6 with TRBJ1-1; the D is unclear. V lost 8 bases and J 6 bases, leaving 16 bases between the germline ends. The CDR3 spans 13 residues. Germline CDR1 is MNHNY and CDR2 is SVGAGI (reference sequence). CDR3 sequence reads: CASSQISSAEAFF. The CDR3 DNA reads TGTGCCAGCTCGCAAATCTCCTCGGCTGAAGCTTTCTTT.

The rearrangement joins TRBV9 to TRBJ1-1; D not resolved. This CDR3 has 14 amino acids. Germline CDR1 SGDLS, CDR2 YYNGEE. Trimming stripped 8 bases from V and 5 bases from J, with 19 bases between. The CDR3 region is CASSLKAGATEAFF. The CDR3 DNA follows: TGTGCCAGTTCCCTTAAGGCGGGAGCGACTGAAGCTTTCTTT.

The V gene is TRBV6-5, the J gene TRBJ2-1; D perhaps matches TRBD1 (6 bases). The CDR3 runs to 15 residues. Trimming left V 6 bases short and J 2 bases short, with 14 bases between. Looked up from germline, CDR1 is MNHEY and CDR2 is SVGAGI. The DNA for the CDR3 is TGTGCCAGCAGCGCCAGGGGACCTGCCTACAATGAGCAGTTCTTC. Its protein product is CASSARGPAYNEQFF.

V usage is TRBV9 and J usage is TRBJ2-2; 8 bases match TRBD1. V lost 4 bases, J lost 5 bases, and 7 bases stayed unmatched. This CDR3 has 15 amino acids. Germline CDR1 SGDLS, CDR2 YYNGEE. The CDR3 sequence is CASSMDRVGTGELFF. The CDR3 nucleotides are TGTGCCAGCAGCATGGACAGGGTGGGAACCGGGGAGCTGTTTTTT. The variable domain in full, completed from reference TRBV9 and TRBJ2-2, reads DSGVTQTPKHLITATGQRVTLRCSPRSGDLSVYWYQQSLDQGLQFLIQYYNGEERAKGNILERFSAQQFPDLHSELNLSSLELGDSALYFCASSMDRVGTGELFFGEGSRLTVL.

CDR3 region: CASSFYGGTSGFGTDTQYF. The CDR3 DNA is TGTGCCAGCAGTTTCTATGGGGGGACTAGCGGTTTCGGGACAGATACGCAGTATTTT. The chain is built from TRBV28 and TRBJ2-3; 11 positions agree with TRBD2. Germline loops: CDR1 MDHEN, CDR2 SYDVKM. Trimming removed 3 bases from V and 3 bases from J; junction bases left unmatched: 14. The CDR3 runs 19 residues.

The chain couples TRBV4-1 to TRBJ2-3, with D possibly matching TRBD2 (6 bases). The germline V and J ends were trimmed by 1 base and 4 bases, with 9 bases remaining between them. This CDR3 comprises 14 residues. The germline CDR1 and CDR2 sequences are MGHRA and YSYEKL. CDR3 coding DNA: TGCGCCAGCAGCCAAGCGGGGGAGGCAGATACGCAGTATTTT. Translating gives CASSQAGEADTQYF.

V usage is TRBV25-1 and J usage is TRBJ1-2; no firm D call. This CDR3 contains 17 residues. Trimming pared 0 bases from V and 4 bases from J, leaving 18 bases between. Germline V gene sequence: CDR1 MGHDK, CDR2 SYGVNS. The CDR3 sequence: CASSEYLTEIGTYGYTF. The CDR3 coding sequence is TGTGCCAGCAGTGAATACCTTACAGAAATAGGCACCTATGGCTACACCTTC.

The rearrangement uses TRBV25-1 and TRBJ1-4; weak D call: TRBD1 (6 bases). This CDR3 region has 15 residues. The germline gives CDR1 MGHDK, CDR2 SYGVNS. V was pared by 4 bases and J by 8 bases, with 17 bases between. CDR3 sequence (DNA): TGTGCCAGCAGTGCCCGGGACATGGGTGGGGAAAAACTGTTTTTT. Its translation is CASSARDMGGEKLFF. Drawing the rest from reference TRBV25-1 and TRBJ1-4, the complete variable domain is EADIYQTPRYLVIGTGKKITLECSQTMGHDKMYWYQQDPGMELHLIHYSYGVNSTEKGDLSSESTVSRIRTEHFPLTLESARPSHTSQYLCASSARDMGGEKLFFGSGTQLSVL.

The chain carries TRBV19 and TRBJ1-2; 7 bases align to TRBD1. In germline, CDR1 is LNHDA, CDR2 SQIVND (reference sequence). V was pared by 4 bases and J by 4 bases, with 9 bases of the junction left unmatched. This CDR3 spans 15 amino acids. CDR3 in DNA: TGTGCCAGTAGTACCCCGGACAGGTCTTTCTATGGCTACACCTTC. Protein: CASSTPDRSFYGYTF.

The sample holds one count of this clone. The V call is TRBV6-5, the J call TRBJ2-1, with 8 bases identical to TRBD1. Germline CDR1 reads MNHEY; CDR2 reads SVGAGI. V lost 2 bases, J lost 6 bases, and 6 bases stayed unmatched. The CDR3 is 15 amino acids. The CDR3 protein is CASSYGGTGGNEQFF. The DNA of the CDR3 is TGTGCCAGCAGTTACGGGGGGACAGGCGGCAATGAGCAGTTCTTC.

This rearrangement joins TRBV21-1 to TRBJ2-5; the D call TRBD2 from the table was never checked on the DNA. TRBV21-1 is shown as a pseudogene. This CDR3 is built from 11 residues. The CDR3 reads CASSMRETQYF. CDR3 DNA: TGTGCCAGCAGCATGAGGGAGACCCAGTACTTC.

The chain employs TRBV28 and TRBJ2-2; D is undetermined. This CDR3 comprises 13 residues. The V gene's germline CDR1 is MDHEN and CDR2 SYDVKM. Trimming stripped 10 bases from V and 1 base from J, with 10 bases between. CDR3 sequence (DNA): TGTGCCACCCTTTCGGGGAACACCGGGGAGCTGTTTTTT. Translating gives CATLSGNTGELFF.

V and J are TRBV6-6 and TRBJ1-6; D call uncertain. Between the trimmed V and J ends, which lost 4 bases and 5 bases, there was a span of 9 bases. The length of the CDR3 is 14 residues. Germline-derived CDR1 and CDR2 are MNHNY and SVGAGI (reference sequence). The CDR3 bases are TGTGCCAGCAGTTCTCGAGTTAATAATTCACCCCTCCACTTT. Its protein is CASSSRVNNSPLHF.